This TCR beta chain was documented in a study of radiotherapy plus CTLA-4 blockade in lung cancer. At the level of the study: Across the patients, objective responses occurred in about 19%, and disease control in roughly 30%.

The method was immunoSEQ multiplex PCR; TCRdb's version includes in-frame clones alone and lacks a portion of them. The data show approximately 80,000 clones, over 70% seen once. Germline V gives CDR1 MNHNS, CDR2 SASEGT. This CDR3 spans 15 amino acids. V lost 2 bases and J 5 bases, leaving 12 bases between the germline ends. The clonotype comes from a human donor with non-small cell lung cancer whose response to radiotherapy plus ipilimumab could not be evaluated. Some clones in this sample may be carry-over from other donors' samples. The chain carries TRBV6-1 and TRBJ2-2; D is perhaps TRBD1 (5 bases). Material: peripheral blood, obtained from a patient treated with radiotherapy plus ipilimumab. For the CDR3, the DNA is TGTGCCAGCAGTGAACTCAGGGTCGGGACCGGGGAGCTGTTTTTT. Protein product: CASSELRVGTGELFF.